The 10 T cell receptor delta chains below all came from one sample that was sequenced in a study of gammadelta T cells in human blood. TCRdb reran clone calling via CATT on the RT-PCR reads. The profile shows 500 to 650 delta-chain clones, about 13% of them singletons. Sample: non-Vgamma9Vdelta2 gamma-delta T cells from adult blood. The receptors here all came from a human donor.

A few counts support this clone. It is likely a read error: a sequence one base away is far more abundant. The chain carries TRAV36/DV7 and TRDJ2; TRDD2 matches at 8 bases. The CDR3 covers 26 residues. Germline values: CDR1 VTNFRS, CDR2 LTSSGIE (reference sequence). CDR3 DNA: TGTGCTCCACTCCCCGACGGCCTTCCTAGGTGTTACTGGTCCCACCCCCTATTTACTTTGACAGCACGACTCTTCTTT. Amino acids: CAPLPDGLPRCYWSHPLFTLTARLFF. The full variable domain, with the rest looked up from reference TRAV36/DV7 and TRDJ2, is EDKVVQSPLSLVVHEGDTVTLNCSYEVTNFRSLLWYKQEKKAPTFLFMLTSSGIEKKSGRLSSILDKKELSSILNITATQTGDSAIYLCAPLPDGLPRCYWSHPLFTLTARLFFGKGTQLIVEP.

About this clone itself: This is likely an artifact of a read error, given a far larger clone one base away. Other DNA sequences of this sample code for an identical CDR3. V usage is TRAV23/DV6 and J usage is TRDJ1; 9 nucleotides match TRDD2. Germline CDR1 is NTAFDY and CDR2 is IRPDVSE (reference sequence). The CDR3 loop spans 26 amino acids. The V gene end was trimmed by 6 bases and the J gene end by 3 bases; junction bases not matched to a gene: 45. CDR3 amino acids: CAVDPQHSSFLRTYWGLTLGSDKLIF. The CDR3 nucleotides are TGTGCAGTGGACCCTCAACACTCTTCCTTCCTACGGACCTACTGGGGATTAACCTTAGGCTCCGATAAACTCATCTTT.

In this sample, this clone is large. The rearrangement uses TRDV1 and TRDJ1, with D possibly matching TRDD3 (6 bases). This CDR3 region has 20 residues. The V gene lost 3 bases and the J gene lost 11 bases, with 37 bases spanning the gap. Germline CDR1 is TSWWSYY and CDR2 is QGS. The CDR3 sequence is CALGDPRGGLDFTGPSRLIF. The CDR3, as DNA: TGTGCTCTTGGGGATCCACGGGGGGGCCTAGACTTTACTGGGCCATCTAGGCTCATCTTT.

This clone was detected only a few times. The likely explanation is a read error, given a far larger clone one base away. This sample includes further DNA sequences coding for the same CDR3. V gene TRDV1 combines with J gene TRDJ2; 9 nucleotides agree with TRDD3. Germline V gives CDR1 TSWWSYY, CDR2 QGS. The CDR3 covers 22 residues. The CDR3 protein is CALGATTGDTPLRLSLTAQLFF. CDR3 bases: TGTGCTCTTGGGGCCACAACGGGGGATACACCTCTTAGATTATCTTTGACGGCACAACTCTTCTTT.

This clone is labeled as large. V gene TRDV1 combines with J gene TRDJ1; 7 bases align to TRDD3. After removal of 4 bases from V and 0 bases from J, the junction contained 11 bases not matched to a gene. The CDR3 loop spans 17 amino acids. Germline values: CDR1 TSWWSYY, CDR2 QGS. The CDR3 bases are TGTGCTCTTGGGGCTACTACCTCTACTGGGGACACCGATAAACTCATCTTT. Encoded protein: CALGATTSTGDTDKLIF.

This clone showed up just a few times. This DNA's translation differs at residue 17 from TCRdb's protein, which comes from a much larger clone; a read error is likely, and the protein shown is translated from the DNA. The rearrangement uses TRDV1 and TRDJ1; a weak D match, TRDD3 (6 bases). Germline CDR1 TSWWSYY, CDR2 QGS. This CDR3 spans 20 amino acids. The CDR3 is CALGEPPRWGWVGAFDNLIF. CDR3 nucleotides: TGTGCTCTTGGGGAACCTCCCCGTTGGGGCTGGGTGGGGGCCTTCGATAATCTCATCTTT.

This clone was counted only a few times. A read error likely explains why the TCRdb protein, taken from a much larger clone, differs from this DNA's translation at residue 14; the protein shown is translated from the DNA. The rearrangement links TRDV1 to TRDJ2; 9 nucleotides match TRDD3. After removal of 4 bases from V and 0 bases from J, the junction contained 21 bases not matched to a gene. CDR1 TSWWSYY and CDR2 QGS come from the germline V gene. The CDR3 is 22 residues long. The CDR3 loop reads CALGATTGDTPLRISLTAQLFF. The CDR3 DNA is TGTGCTCTTGGGGCCACAACGGGGGATACACCTCTTAGAATATCTTTGACAGCACAACTCTTCTTT.

In its sample, this clone is large. The rearrangement links TRDV1 to TRDJ1; D is unresolved. The CDR3 has 19 amino acids. Deletions cut 3 bases from V and 0 bases from J, with 23 bases between. Germline V gives CDR1 TSWWSYY, CDR2 QGS. The CDR3 DNA reads as TGTGCTCTTGGGGAGGCCACTAGATTCCCCTTTATGTACACCGATAAACTCATCTTT. Protein product: CALGEATRFPFMYTDKLIF.

By frequency in the sample, this clone is large. The chain uses TRDV1 and TRDJ1; the match to TRDD3 covers 9 bases. CDR1 and CDR2 (germline): TSWWSYY, QGS. The V and J ends lost 2 bases and 0 bases, in that order; junction bases with no gene match: 16. The CDR3 is 20 residues long. The CDR3 DNA is TGTGCTCTTGGGGAAGCGGCCTCCCTACTGGGGGACTGTTACACCGATAAACTCATCTTT. This translates into CALGEAASLLGDCYTDKLIF.

This clone is termed large. The rearrangement joins TRAV29/DV5 to TRDJ1; 13 nucleotides agree with TRDD3. From germline, CDR1 is NSMFDY and CDR2 ISSIKDK. This CDR3 comprises 21 residues. The ends lost 2 bases at V and 1 base at J; junction bases unmatched: 20. CDR3 nucleotides: TGTGCAGCAAGATCCCTGGCACATACTGGGGGATACGCCGCCTCCACCGATAAACTCATCTTT. Residues: CAARSLAHTGGYAASTDKLIF.